This T cell receptor (beta chain) stems from a study of cytomegalovirus exposure and HLA in healthy donors. Broader study findings: It has been reported that TCR beta sequences accurately predicted the HLA-A and HLA-B alleles of most subjects. In vitro, a few CMV-associated chains proved specific for CMV antigens.

Losses at the gene ends were 2 bases for V and 3 bases for J; bases not matched to a gene: 12. This CDR3 is 17 amino acids long. Germline lookup yields CDR1 GTSNPN and CDR2 SVGIG (reference sequence). 60 Vbeta and 13 Jbeta primers were used in PCR. Assay used: immunoSEQ multiplex PCR; TCRdb lists only in-frame clones, some missing. This sample contains 95,000 to 150,000 clones. Turning to this clone: Its antigen is not known.

The chain combines TRBV30 with TRBJ2-3; 9 nucleotides match TRBD1. Sequenced input: PBMCs. The receptor's source is a man aged 18 to 30 in good health and CMV-seronegative. This CDR3 reads CAWSPSDRGKGTDTQYF. Written as DNA, the CDR3 is TGTGCCTGGAGTCCCTCCGACAGGGGGAAGGGGACAGATACGCAGTATTTT.